Listed here are 2 T cell receptor beta chains from one sample, sequenced in a study of T-cell memory formation after mild COVID-19. TCRdb recomputed calls from the 5' RACE reads with MiXCR, one row per CDR3 protein. The sample lists 350,000 to 450,000 distinct CDR3 sequences; 14% were seen once. The sequenced material came from PBMCs or a T cell subset sorted from them (not recorded which). All receptors derive from a man aged 18 to 29 who had mild COVID-19 (a few samples of this study predate the infection). Cell type and time point are not known.

The chain uses TRBV4-3 and TRBJ2-3, with D perhaps TRBD1 or TRBD2 (5 bases each). The V gene lost 1 base and the J gene lost 3 bases, with 14 bases spanning the gap. The CDR3 has 16 residues. Germline lookup yields CDR1 LGHNA and CDR2 YSLEER. The CDR3 protein is CASSQGQTGGTDTQYF. CDR3 nucleotide sequence: TGCGCCAGCAGCCAAGGACAGACCGGCGGGACAGATACGCAGTATTTT.

This clonotype was counted a few times. The chain links TRBV20-1 to TRBJ2-5, with no clear D. Deletions cut 2 bases from V and 4 bases from J, with 11 bases between. This CDR3 is 13 amino acids long. Germline loops: CDR1 DFQATT, CDR2 SNEGSKA (reference sequence). The CDR3 region is CSARSPMGETQYF. The CDR3 DNA is TGCAGTGCTAGATCTCCAATGGGAGAGACCCAGTACTTC.